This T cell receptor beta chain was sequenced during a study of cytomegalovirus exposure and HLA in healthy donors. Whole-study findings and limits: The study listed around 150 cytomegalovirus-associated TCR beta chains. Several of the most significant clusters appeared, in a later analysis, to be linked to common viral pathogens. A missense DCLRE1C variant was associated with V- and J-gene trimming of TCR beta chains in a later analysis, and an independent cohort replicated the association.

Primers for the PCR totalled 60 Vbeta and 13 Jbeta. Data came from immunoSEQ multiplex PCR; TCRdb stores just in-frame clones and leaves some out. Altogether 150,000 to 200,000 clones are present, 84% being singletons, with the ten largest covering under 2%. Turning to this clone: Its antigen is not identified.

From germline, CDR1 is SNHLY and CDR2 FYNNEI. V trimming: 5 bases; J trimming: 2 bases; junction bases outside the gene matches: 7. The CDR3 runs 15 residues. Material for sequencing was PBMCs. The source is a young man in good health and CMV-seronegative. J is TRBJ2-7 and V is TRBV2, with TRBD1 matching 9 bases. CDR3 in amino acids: CASSLDRGTPYEQYF. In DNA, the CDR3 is TGTGCCAGCAGTCTCGACAGGGGGACCCCCTACGAGCAGTACTTC.